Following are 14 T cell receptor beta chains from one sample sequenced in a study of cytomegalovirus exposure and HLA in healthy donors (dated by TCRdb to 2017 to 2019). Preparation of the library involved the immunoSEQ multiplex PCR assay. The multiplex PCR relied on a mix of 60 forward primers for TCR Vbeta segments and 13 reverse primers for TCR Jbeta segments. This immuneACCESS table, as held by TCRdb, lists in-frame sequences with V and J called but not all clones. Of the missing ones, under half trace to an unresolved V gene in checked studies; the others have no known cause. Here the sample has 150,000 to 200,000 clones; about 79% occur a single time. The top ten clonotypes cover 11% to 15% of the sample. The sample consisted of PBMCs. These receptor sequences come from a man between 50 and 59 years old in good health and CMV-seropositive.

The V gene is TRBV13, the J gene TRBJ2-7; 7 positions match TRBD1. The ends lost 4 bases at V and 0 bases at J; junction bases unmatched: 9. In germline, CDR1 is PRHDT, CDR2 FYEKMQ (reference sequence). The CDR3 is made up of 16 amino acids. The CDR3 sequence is CASSSSGQQSSYEQYF. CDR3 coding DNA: TGTGCCAGCAGCTCCTCGGGACAGCAAAGCTCCTACGAGCAGTACTTC.

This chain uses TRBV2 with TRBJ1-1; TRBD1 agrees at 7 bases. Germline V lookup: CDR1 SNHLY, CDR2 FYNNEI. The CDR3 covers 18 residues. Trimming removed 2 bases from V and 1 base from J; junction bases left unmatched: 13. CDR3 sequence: CASSEPQETGAPNTEAFF. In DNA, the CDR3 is TGTGCCAGCAGTGAACCCCAAGAAACAGGGGCCCCGAACACTGAAGCTTTCTTT.

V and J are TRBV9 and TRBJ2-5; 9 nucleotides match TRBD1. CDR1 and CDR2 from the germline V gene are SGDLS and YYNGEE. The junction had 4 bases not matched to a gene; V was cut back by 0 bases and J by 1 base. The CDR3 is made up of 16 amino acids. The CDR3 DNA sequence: TGTGCCAGCAGCGTAGCAGGGGGACAGGGCCAAGAGACCCAGTACTTC. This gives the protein CASSVAGGQGQETQYF.

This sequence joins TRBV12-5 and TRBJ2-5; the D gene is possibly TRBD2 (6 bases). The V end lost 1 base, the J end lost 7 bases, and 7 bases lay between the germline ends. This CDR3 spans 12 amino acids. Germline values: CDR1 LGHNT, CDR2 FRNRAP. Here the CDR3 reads CASGLGGGTQYF. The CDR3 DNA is TGTGCTAGTGGTTTGGGGGGAGGGACCCAGTACTTC.

This CDR3 reads CASSQKVAGGPNEQFF. The CDR3 DNA reads as TGTGCCAGCAGCCAAAAGGTAGCGGGGGGCCCCAATGAGCAGTTCTTC. This chain joins TRBV4-2 and TRBJ2-1; 10 bases are shared with TRBD2. Per the germline V gene, CDR1 is LGHNA and CDR2 is YNFKEQ. J was trimmed by 6 bases and V by 2 bases; bases with no gene match: 7. This CDR3 contains 16 residues.

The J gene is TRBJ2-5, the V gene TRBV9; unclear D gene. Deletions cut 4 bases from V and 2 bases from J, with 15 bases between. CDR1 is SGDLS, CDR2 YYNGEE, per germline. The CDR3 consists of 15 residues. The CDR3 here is CASSPTSGFQETQYF. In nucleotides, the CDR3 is TGTGCCAGCAGCCCCACTTCCGGGTTTCAAGAGACCCAGTACTTC.

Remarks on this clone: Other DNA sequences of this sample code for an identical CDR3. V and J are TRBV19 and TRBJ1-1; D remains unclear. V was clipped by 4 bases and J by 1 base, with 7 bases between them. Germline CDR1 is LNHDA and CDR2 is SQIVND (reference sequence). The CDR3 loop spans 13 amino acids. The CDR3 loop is CASSKTGNTEAFF. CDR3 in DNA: TGTGCCAGTAGTAAAACCGGGAACACTGAAGCTTTCTTT.

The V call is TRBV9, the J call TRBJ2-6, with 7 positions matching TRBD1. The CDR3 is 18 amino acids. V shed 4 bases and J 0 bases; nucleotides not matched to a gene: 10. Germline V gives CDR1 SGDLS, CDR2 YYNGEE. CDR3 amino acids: CASSIRTGAISGANVLTF. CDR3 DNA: TGTGCCAGCAGCATCCGGACAGGAGCAATCTCTGGGGCCAACGTCCTGACTTTC. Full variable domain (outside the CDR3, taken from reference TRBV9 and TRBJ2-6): DSGVTQTPKHLITATGQRVTLRCSPRSGDLSVYWYQQSLDQGLQFLIQYYNGEERAKGNILERFSAQQFPDLHSELNLSSLELGDSALYFCASSIRTGAISGANVLTFGAGSRLTVL.

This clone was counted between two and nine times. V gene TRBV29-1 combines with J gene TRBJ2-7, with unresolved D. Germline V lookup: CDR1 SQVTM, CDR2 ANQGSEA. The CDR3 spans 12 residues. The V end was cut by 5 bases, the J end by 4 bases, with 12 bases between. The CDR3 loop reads CSVHEKEYEQYF. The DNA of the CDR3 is TGCAGCGTTCACGAGAAAGAATACGAGCAGTACTTC.

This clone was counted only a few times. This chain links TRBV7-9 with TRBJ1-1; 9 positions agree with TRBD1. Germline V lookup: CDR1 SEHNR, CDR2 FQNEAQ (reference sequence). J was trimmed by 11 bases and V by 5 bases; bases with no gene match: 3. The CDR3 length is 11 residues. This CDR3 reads CASSRTGDAFF. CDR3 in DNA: TGTGCCAGCAGCCGGACAGGGGATGCTTTCTTT.

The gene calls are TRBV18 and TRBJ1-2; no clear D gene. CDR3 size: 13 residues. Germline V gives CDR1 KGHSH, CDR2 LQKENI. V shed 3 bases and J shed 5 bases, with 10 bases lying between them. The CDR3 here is CASSPPGYYGYTF. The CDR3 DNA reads TGTGCCAGCTCACCTCCAGGTTATTATGGCTACACCTTC.

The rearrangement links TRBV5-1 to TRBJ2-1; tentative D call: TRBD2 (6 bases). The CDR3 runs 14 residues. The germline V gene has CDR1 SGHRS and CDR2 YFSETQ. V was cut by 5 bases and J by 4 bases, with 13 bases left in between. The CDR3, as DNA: TGCGCCAGCAGACCCGCTAGCGAATACAATGAGCAGTTCTTC. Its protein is CASRPASEYNEQFF.

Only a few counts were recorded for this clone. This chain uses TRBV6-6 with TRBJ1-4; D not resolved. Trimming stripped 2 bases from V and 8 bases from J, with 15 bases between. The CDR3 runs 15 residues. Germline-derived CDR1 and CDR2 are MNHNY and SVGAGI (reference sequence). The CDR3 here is CASSYEAPGGEKLFF. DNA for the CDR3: TGTGCCAGCAGTTACGAGGCCCCGGGCGGGGAAAAACTGTTTTTT.

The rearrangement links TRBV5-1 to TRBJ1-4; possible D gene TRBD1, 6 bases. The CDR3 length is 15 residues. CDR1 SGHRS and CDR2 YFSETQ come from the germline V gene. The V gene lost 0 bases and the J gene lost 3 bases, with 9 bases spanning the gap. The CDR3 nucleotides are TGCGCCAGCAGCTTGGGGGGGCGGGCTAATGAAAAACTGTTTTTT. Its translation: CASSLGGRANEKLFF. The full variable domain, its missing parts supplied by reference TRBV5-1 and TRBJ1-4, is KAGVTQTPRYLIKTRGQQVTLSCSPISGHRSVSWYQQTPGQGLQFLFEYFSETQRNKGNFPGRFSGRQFSNSRSEMNVSTLELGDSALYLCASSLGGRANEKLFFGSGTQLSVL.